Below, 9 T cell receptor beta chains from the same sample are listed, as sequenced in a study of shared clonotypes between healthy human individuals. Produced via immunoSEQ multiplex PCR; TCRdb's table is partial and in-frame only. The table includes some 2,000,000 clones, around 95% detected once. The sequenced sample was naive CD4+ T cells sorted from blood. Indicated subset: CD45RA+ positively selected. The receptors shown here come from a man aged 18 to 29 in good health.

V and J are TRBV7-2 and TRBJ2-7, with 10 positions matching TRBD1. V lost 1 base to trimming and J lost 0 bases; unmatched junction nucleotides: 3. This CDR3 comprises 16 residues. Germline V lookup: CDR1 SGHTA, CDR2 FQGNSA. CDR3 sequence (DNA): TGTGCCAGCAGCTTAGGGACAGGGGGGTTCTCCTACGAGCAGTACTTC. Its translation: CASSLGTGGFSYEQYF.

The V and J genes are TRBV19 and TRBJ1-6; the D gene is possibly TRBD1 (5 bases). The germline CDR1 and CDR2 sequences are LNHDA and SQIVND (reference sequence). V dropped 6 bases and J dropped 8 bases, with 14 bases sitting between them. This CDR3 region has 14 residues. The DNA of the CDR3 is TGTGCCAGTAGGAGACAGTTTCTAGATTCACCCCTCCACTTT. It codes for CASRRQFLDSPLHF.

This clone has only one observation. Within the sample, other DNA sequences also encode this same CDR3. The chain employs TRBV7-9 and TRBJ1-3; D may be TRBD1 (6 bases). The length of the CDR3 is 15 residues. V was clipped by 4 bases and J by 1 base, with 11 bases between them. Germline V CDR1 and CDR2: SEHNR, FQNEAQ (reference sequence). CDR3 nucleotides: TGTGCCAGCAGCTCTGGACAGACTTCTGGAAACACCATATATTTT. It encodes CASSSGQTSGNTIYF.

Details on this clone: Other DNA sequences from this sample encode an identical CDR3 as well. The rearrangement links TRBV30 to TRBJ2-2; D uncertain. CDR1 GTSNPN and CDR2 SVGIG come from the germline V gene (reference sequence). CDR3 length: 14 residues. V shed 0 bases and J shed 1 base, with 6 bases lying between them. In DNA, the CDR3 is TGTGCCTGGAGTGTGGGTGGGAACACCGGGGAGCTGTTTTTT. It translates to CAWSVGGNTGELFF.

This chain joins TRBV29-1 and TRBJ1-2, with 9 positions matching TRBD1. The CDR3 is 13 residues long. Germline V CDR1 and CDR2: SQVTM, ANQGSEA. J gave up 7 bases and V 6 bases, and 9 bases lay outside the gene matches. The chain's CDR3 is CSVQTGGNRGYTF. The CDR3 DNA reads as TGCAGCGTACAGACAGGGGGGAATCGTGGCTACACCTTC.

The chain couples TRBV4-2 to TRBJ1-3; D is ambiguous. CDR1 and CDR2 (germline): LGHNA, YNFKEQ. This CDR3 contains 15 residues. Trimming pared 0 bases from V and 0 bases from J, leaving 6 bases between. The CDR3, as DNA: TGTGCCAGCAGCCAAGACTGGAGCTCTGGAAACACCATATATTTT. Translation: CASSQDWSSGNTIYF.

This chain uses TRBV18 with TRBJ1-2; 7 bases are a match to TRBD1. The CDR3 contains 16 residues. Per germline, CDR1 KGHSH and CDR2 LQKENI. J was trimmed by 2 bases and V by 5 bases; bases with no gene match: 11. Here the CDR3 reads CASSAGTAANNYGYTF. The CDR3 coding sequence is TGTGCCAGCTCAGCCGGGACAGCCGCTAACAACTATGGCTACACCTTC.

This chain joins TRBV5-8 and TRBJ2-7; a possible D gene is TRBD2 (6 bases). The V and J ends lost 0 bases and 2 bases respectively, with 12 bases between them. CDR1 SGHTS and CDR2 YDEGEE come from the germline V gene. This CDR3 is built from 15 residues. CDR3 nucleotides: TGTGCCAGCAGCTTGGTTGGCGGGAATACCTACGAGCAGTACTTC. Residues: CASSLVGGNTYEQYF.

The CDR3, as DNA: TGTGCCAGCAGTTTATTGGGTCAGGTCAATGAGCAGTTCTTC. Amino acid sequence: CASSLLGQVNEQFF. V and J are TRBV28 and TRBJ2-1; D remains unclear. V lost 1 base and J lost 6, with 10 bases in between. This CDR3 is 14 amino acids long. Germline CDR1 is MDHEN and CDR2 is SYDVKM.